The 18 T cell receptor beta chains reported below all come from one sample, sequenced in a study of blood T cell repertoires in COVID-19. Assay: immunoSEQ multiplex PCR; the TCRdb copy retains only in-frame clones and omits some. Of approximately 35,000 clones detected, approximately 89% appear once; the ten largest clones hold 44%. Material for sequencing was peripheral blood. The receptors shown here come from a human donor in a cohort sampled during active COVID-19.

This clone occurred once. The chain is built from TRBV19 and TRBJ2-1; 11 nucleotides agree with TRBD2. The V and J ends lost 0 bases and 7 bases, in that order; junction bases with no gene match: 5. The CDR3 consists of 16 residues. Germline V gene lookup returns CDR1 LNHDA and CDR2 SQIVND (reference sequence). CDR3 in DNA: TGTGCCAGTAGTATAGAGGCTAGCGGGGGGCGGAATGAGCAGTTCTTC. This gives the protein CASSIEASGGRNEQFF. The full variable domain, its missing parts supplied by reference TRBV19 and TRBJ2-1, is DGGITQSPKYLFRKEGQNVTLSCEQNLNHDAMYWYRQDPGQGLRLIYYSQIVNDFQKGDIAEGYSVSREKKESFPLTVTSAQKNPTAFYLCASSIEASGGRNEQFFGPGTRLTVL.

The chain joins TRBV24-1 to TRBJ1-2; 7 bases align to TRBD1. The CDR3 extends over 13 amino acids. CDR1 and CDR2 (germline): KGHDR, SFDVKD. V lost 4 bases and J lost 8; bases outside the gene matches: 6. The CDR3 loop reads CATSDPQGGGYTF. In DNA form, the CDR3 reads TGTGCCACCAGTGACCCGCAGGGGGGAGGCTACACCTTC.

This chain uses TRBV24-1 with TRBJ2-3; 9 bases agree with TRBD2. Looked up from germline, CDR1 is KGHDR and CDR2 is SFDVKD. The V and J ends lost 4 bases and 6 bases, in that order; junction bases with no gene match: 16. This CDR3 contains 18 residues. The CDR3 protein is CATSDPGGTSLFLDTQYF. In DNA form, the CDR3 reads TGTGCCACCAGTGACCCCGGGGGGACTAGCCTTTTTCTTGATACGCAGTATTTT.

The rearrangement uses TRBV7-9 and TRBJ1-2; D remains ambiguous. This CDR3 spans 13 amino acids. V shed 1 base and J shed 4 bases, with 7 bases lying between them. CDR1 and CDR2 (germline): SEHNR, FQNEAQ (reference sequence). The CDR3 region has the DNA TGTGCCAGCAGCTTAGACGGGATCTATGGCTACACCTTC. Its protein product is CASSLDGIYGYTF.

The chain has TRBV5-8 and TRBJ1-5, with 12 positions matching TRBD1. Germline CDR1 and CDR2: SGHTS and YDEGEE. The CDR3 loop spans 15 amino acids. The V segment lost 4 bases and the J segment 6 bases; nucleotides outside the gene matches: 5. The CDR3: CASSPGTGGSQPQHF. The CDR3 nucleotides read TGTGCCAGCAGCCCCGGGACAGGGGGCAGTCAGCCCCAGCATTTT.

The chain is built from TRBV11-3 and TRBJ2-3; 9 positions match TRBD1. V shed 1 base and J 1 base; nucleotides not matched to a gene: 3. The germline CDR1 and CDR2 sequences are SGHNT and YENEEA. The CDR3 spans 16 residues. The CDR3 DNA follows: TGTGCCAGCAGCTTAGCGGGACAGGGCGGCACAGATACGCAGTATTTT. Amino acids: CASSLAGQGGTDTQYF.

This sequence joins TRBV15 and TRBJ1-1; D is unclear. V was cut by 4 bases and J by 11 bases, with 17 bases left in between. Germline V gene data show CDR1 as LNHNV and CDR2 as YYDKDF (reference sequence). The CDR3 spans 13 residues. The DNA for the CDR3 is TGTGCCACCAGCAACCGACTCGGGGTTGAGGCTTTCTTT. Protein sequence: CATSNRLGVEAFF.

This clone was observed once. The chain joins TRBV18 to TRBJ2-1; 11 bases are shared with TRBD2. Trimming cost V 7 bases and J 7 bases; bases outside gene matches: 6. The CDR3 has 14 residues. Per germline, CDR1 KGHSH and CDR2 LQKENI. CDR3: CASWAGTSGNEQFF. CDR3 coding DNA: TGTGCCAGCTGGGCCGGGACTAGCGGTAATGAGCAGTTCTTC.

The chain recombines TRBV3-1 (or the pseudogene TRBV3-2) with TRBJ1-4, with 8 positions matching TRBD1. This CDR3 has 14 residues. V lost 4 bases, J lost 6 bases, and 4 bases stayed unmatched. Looked up from germline, CDR1 is LGHDT and CDR2 is YNNKEL (reference sequence). In DNA, the CDR3 is TGTGCCAGCAGCCCCGGGACAGGTGATGAAAAACTGTTTTTT. It specifies CASSPGTGDEKLFF.

The rearrangement uses TRBV5-5 and TRBJ1-2; D gene ambiguous. V was shortened by 1 base and J by 4 bases, with 8 bases between the two germline ends. The germline V gene has CDR1 SGHKS and CDR2 YYEKEE (reference sequence). The CDR3 has 13 amino acids. CDR3 residues: CASSLLESYGYTF. The DNA of the CDR3 is TGTGCCAGCAGCTTGCTGGAGTCCTATGGCTACACCTTC. Using reference TRBV5-5 and TRBJ1-2 for the parts outside the CDR3, the full variable domain is DAGVTQSPTHLIKTRGQQVTLRCSPISGHKSVSWYQQVLGQGPQFIFQYYEKEERGRGNFPDRFSARQFPNYSSELNVNALLLGDSALYLCASSLLESYGYTFGSGTRLTVV.

The V gene is TRBV6-5, the J gene TRBJ1-6; D is unresolved. Trimming took off 5 bases at V and 5 bases at J, with 10 bases between the two ends. Germline-derived CDR1 and CDR2 are MNHEY and SVGAGI. This CDR3 is 14 amino acids long. The CDR3 DNA reads as TGTGCCAGCAGTCTGTTTGGGCATAATTCACCCCTCCACTTT. It specifies CASSLFGHNSPLHF.

This sequence joins TRBV7-2 and TRBJ2-5, with a weak D call TRBD2 (7 bases). The CDR3 contains 17 residues. CDR1 and CDR2 from the germline V gene are SGHTA and FQGNSA. V lost 5 bases, J lost 5 bases, and 24 bases lay in between. The CDR3 DNA reads as TGTGCCAGCAGCCCGGCCTCGTGGGGCGGGGGCTCGGAGACCCAGTACTTC. It yields the protein CASSPASWGGGSETQYF. Variable domain in full (rest from reference TRBV7-2 and TRBJ2-5): GAGVSQSPSNKVTEKGKDVELRCDPISGHTALYWYRQSLGQGLEFLIYFQGNSAPDKSGLPSDRFSAERTGGSVSTLTIQRTQQEDSAVYLCASSPASWGGGSETQYFGPGTRLLVL.

CDR3 DNA sequence: TGTGCCACCAGCAGTTTCGGCCAGGGATATGAAAAACTGTTTTTT. Its protein is CATSSFGQGYEKLFF. The V call is TRBV15, the J call TRBJ1-4; D might be TRBD1 (5 bases). CDR3 length: 15 amino acids. Germline assignment: CDR1 LNHNV and CDR2 YYDKDF (reference sequence). V was cut by 3 bases and J by 6 bases, with 14 bases left in between.

The chain combines TRBV2 with TRBJ2-1; 8 bases are a match to TRBD2. The V gene's germline CDR1 is SNHLY and CDR2 FYNNEI. The junction had 8 bases not matched to a gene; V was cut back by 2 bases and J by 5 bases. CDR3 size: 16 residues. In DNA, the CDR3 is TGTGCCAGCAGTGAATTCGGGCGGGGGGCACACAATGAGCAGTTCTTC. Protein product: CASSEFGRGAHNEQFF. The full variable domain, with the rest looked up from reference TRBV2 and TRBJ2-1, is EPEVTQTPSHQVTQMGQEVILRCVPISNHLYFYWYRQILGQKVEFLVSFYNNEISEKSEIFDDQFSVERPDGSNFTLKIRSTKLEDSAMYFCASSEFGRGAHNEQFFGPGTRLTVL.

This sequence joins TRBV29-1 and TRBJ2-3, with 8 bases lining up with TRBD2. This CDR3 spans 15 amino acids. CDR1 and CDR2 from the germline V gene are SQVTM and ANQGSEA. Losses at the gene ends were 7 bases for V and 6 bases for J; bases not matched to a gene: 15. CDR3 in amino acids: CSAGLLAARRDTQYF. The CDR3 region has the DNA TGCAGCGCCGGCCTACTAGCGGCCCGGCGGGATACGCAGTATTTT.

The rearrangement uses TRBV6-5 and TRBJ1-4, with D perhaps matching TRBD1 (5 bases). Trimming pared 8 bases from V and 8 bases from J, leaving 9 bases between. The germline gives CDR1 MNHEY, CDR2 SVGAGI. CDR3 length: 11 residues. CDR3 amino acids: CASLEGEKLFF. The CDR3 nucleotides are TGTGCCAGCCTGGAGGGGGAAAAACTGTTTTTT.

The chain employs TRBV12-3 or TRBV12-4 and TRBJ2-7; D is perhaps TRBD2 (5 bases). Trimming removed 6 bases at V and 2 bases at J, with 11 bases between. This CDR3 is built from 13 residues. Here the CDR3 DNA reads TGTGCCAGCAGGGGGAGCCTTACCTACGAGCAGTACTTC. Translating it yields CASRGSLTYEQYF.

CDR3 sequence (DNA): TGTGCCAGCAGTTTAAATAGCCTCGGGATCCTGGGTGGCTACACCTTC. The encoded protein is CASSLNSLGILGGYTF. V usage is TRBV27 and J usage is TRBJ1-2; D is unclear. The CDR3 runs 16 residues. V lost 2 bases, J lost 7 bases, and 20 bases lay in between. The germline V gene encodes CDR1 MNHEY and CDR2 SMNVEV (reference sequence).